This T cell receptor (beta chain) was retrieved from a study of T cells in women clearing cervical HPV infection. Profiled with immunoSEQ multiplex PCR; TCRdb holds only in-frame clones, not every one. The listing records tens of thousands of clones. With regard to this clone: The CDR3 end falls 3 residues outside the read, so it is completed with the germline J gene.

CDR1 is SGHAT and CDR2 is FQNNGV in the germline V gene. Trimming removed 0 bases at V and 7 bases at J, with 11 bases between. The CDR3 loop spans 14 amino acids. The rearrangement links TRBV11-2 to TRBJ2-3; tentative D call: TRBD2 (6 bases). The receptor was isolated from a woman aged 18-70 years with a cervical HPV16 infection that either progressed to CIN3+ or cleared (not recorded which). Sequencing was carried out using blood buffy coat. The CDR3 is CASSLDRLVNTQYF. CDR3 DNA (partial): TGTGCCAGCAGCTTAGATCGACTAGTAAATACG.